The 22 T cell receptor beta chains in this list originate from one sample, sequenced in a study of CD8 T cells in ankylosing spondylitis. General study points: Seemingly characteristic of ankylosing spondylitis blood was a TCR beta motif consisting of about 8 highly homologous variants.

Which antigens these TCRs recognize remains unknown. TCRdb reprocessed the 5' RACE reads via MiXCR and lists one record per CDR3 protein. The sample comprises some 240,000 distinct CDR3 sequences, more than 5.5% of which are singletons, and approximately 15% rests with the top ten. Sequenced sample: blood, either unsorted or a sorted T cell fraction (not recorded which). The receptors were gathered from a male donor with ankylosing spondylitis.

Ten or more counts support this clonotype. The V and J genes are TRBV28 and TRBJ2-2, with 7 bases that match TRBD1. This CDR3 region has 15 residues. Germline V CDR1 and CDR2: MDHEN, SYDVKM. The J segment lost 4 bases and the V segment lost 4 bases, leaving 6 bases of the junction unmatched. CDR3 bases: TGTGCCAGCAGTTCTTGGGACAGCCTCACCGGGGAGCTGTTTTTT. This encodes CASSSWDSLTGELFF.

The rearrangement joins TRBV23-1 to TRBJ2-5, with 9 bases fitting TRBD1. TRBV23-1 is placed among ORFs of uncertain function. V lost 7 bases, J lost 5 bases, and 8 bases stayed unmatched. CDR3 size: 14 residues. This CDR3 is CASTSTGGNETQYF. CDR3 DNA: TGCGCCAGCACCAGTACAGGGGGCAATGAGACCCAGTACTTC.

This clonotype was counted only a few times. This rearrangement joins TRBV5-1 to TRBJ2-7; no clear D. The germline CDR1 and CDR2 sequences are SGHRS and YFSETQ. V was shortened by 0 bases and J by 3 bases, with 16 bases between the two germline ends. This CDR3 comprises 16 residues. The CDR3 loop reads CASSLVVPPPHYEQYF. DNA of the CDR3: TGCGCCAGCAGCTTGGTAGTTCCCCCGCCGCACTACGAGCAGTACTTC.

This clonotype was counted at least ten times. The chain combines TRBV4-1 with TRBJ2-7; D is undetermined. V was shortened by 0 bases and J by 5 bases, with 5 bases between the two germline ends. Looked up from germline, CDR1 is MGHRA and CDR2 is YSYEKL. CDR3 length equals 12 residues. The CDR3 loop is CASSQEGHEQYF. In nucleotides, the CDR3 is TGCGCCAGCAGCCAAGAAGGTCACGAGCAGTACTTC.

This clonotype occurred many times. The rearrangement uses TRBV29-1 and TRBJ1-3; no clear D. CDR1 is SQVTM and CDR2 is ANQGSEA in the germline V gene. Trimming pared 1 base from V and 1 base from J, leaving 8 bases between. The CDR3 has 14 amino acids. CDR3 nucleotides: TGCAGCGTTGAAGGGGATGTTTCTGGAAACACCATATATTTT. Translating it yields CSVEGDVSGNTIYF.

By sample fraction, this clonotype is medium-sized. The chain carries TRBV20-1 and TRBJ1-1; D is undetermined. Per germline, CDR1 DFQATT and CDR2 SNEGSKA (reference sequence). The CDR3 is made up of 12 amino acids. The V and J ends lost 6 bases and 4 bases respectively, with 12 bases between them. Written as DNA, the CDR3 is TGCAGTGCCCCCATCTCGATCACTGAAGCTTTCTTT. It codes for CSAPISITEAFF.

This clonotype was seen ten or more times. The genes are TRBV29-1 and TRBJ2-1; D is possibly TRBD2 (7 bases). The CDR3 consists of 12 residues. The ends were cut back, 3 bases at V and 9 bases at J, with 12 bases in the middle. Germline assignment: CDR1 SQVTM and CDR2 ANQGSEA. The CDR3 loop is CSVDWRGGEQFF. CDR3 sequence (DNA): TGCAGCGTTGATTGGAGGGGGGGTGAGCAGTTCTTC.

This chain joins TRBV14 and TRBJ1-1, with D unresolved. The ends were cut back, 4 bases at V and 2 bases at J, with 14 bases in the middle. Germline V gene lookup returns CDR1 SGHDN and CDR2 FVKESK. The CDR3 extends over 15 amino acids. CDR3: CASSRLSRGNTEAFF. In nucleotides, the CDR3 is TGTGCCAGCAGCCGCCTTTCCCGGGGAAACACTGAAGCTTTCTTT.

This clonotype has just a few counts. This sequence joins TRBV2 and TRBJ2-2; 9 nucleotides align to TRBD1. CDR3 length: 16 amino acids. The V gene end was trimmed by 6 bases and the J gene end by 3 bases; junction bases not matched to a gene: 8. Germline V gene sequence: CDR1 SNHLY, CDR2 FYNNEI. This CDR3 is CASSKWRTGDTGELFF. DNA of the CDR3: TGTGCCAGCAGCAAGTGGAGGACAGGGGACACCGGGGAGCTGTTTTTT.

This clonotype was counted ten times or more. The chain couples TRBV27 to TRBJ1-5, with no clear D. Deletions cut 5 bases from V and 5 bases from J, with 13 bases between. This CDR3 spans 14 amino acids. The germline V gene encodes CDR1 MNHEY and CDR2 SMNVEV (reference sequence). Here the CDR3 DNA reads TGTGCCAGCAGTCCCTCATCGGGATATCAGCCCCAGCATTTT. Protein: CASSPSSGYQPQHF.

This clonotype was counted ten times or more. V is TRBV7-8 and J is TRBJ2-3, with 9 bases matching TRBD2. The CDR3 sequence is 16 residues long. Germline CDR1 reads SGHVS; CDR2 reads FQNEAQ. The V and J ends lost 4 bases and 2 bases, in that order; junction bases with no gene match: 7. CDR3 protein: CASSSRRGGYTDTQYF. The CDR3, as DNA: TGTGCCAGCAGCTCCCGGCGGGGGGGGTACACAGATACGCAGTATTTT.

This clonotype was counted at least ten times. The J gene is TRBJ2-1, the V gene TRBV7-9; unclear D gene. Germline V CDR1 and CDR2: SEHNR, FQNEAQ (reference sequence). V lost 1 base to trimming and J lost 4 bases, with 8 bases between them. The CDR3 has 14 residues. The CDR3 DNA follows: TGTGCCAGCAGCTTAGTCGGGCAGTACAATGAGCAGTTCTTC. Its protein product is CASSLVGQYNEQFF.

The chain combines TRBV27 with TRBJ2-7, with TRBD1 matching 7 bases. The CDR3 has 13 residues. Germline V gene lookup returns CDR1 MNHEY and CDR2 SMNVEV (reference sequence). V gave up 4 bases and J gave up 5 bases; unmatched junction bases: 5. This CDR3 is CASSSDRAHEQYF. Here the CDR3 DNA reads TGTGCCAGCAGTTCCGACAGGGCCCACGAGCAGTACTTC.

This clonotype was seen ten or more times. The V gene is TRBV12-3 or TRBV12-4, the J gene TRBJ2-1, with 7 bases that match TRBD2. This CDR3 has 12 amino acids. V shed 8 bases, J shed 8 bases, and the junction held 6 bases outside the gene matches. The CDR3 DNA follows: TGTGCCAGCTGGGGGGGTAACCATGAGCAGTTCTTC. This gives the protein CASWGGNHEQFF.

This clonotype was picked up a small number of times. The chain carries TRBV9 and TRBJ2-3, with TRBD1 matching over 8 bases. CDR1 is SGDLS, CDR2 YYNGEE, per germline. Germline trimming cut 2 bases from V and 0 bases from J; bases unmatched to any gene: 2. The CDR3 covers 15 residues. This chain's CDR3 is CASSVRTGSTDTQYF. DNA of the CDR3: TGTGCCAGCAGCGTCCGGACAGGGAGCACAGATACGCAGTATTTT.

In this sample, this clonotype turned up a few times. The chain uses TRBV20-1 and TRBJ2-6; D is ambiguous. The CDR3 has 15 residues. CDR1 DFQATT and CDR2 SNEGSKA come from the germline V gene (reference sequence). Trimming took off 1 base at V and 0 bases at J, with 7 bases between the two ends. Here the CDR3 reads CSARVDDSGANVLTF. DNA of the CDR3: TGCAGTGCTAGAGTTGACGACTCTGGGGCCAACGTCCTGACTTTC.

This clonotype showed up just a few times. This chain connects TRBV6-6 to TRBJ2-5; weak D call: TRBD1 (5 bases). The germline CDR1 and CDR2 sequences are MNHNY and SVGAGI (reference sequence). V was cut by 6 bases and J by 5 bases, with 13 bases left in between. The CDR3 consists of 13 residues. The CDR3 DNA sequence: TGTGCCAGCAGAGCCCAGGGAAGGGAGACCCAGTACTTC. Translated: CASRAQGRETQYF.

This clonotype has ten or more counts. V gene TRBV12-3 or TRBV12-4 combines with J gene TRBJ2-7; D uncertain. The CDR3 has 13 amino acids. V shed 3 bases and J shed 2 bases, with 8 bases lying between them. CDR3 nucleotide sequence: TGTGCCAGCAGTTTCCGGAGCACCTACGAGCAGTACTTC. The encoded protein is CASSFRSTYEQYF.

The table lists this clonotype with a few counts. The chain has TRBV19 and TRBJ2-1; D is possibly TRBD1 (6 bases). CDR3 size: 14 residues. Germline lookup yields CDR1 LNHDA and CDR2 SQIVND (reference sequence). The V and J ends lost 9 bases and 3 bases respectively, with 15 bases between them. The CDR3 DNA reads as TGTGCCAGCAGGGGTATGGTCGACTACAATGAGCAGTTCTTC. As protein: CASRGMVDYNEQFF.

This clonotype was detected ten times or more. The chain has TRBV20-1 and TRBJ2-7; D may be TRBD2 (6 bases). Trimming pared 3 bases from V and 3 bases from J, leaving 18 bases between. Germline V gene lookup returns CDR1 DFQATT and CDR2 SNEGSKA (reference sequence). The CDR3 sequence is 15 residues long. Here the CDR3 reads CSARGLRGANYEQYF. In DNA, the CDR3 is TGCAGTGCTAGGGGTTTGCGGGGCGCCAACTACGAGCAGTACTTC.

CDR3 nucleotides: TGTGCCAGCAGCTTGATGGCTCTCGTAGGCAATCAGCCCCAGCATTTT. Translation gives CASSLMALVGNQPQHF. This chain joins TRBV5-6 and TRBJ1-5; D is ambiguous. Germline CDR1 is SGHDT and CDR2 is YYEEEE. The CDR3 covers 16 residues. V lost 1 base and J 2 bases, leaving 13 bases between the germline ends.

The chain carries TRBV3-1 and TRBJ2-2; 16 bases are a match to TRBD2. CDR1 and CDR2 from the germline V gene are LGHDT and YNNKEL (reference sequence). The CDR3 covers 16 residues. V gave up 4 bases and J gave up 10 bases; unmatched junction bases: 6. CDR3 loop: CASSPGLAGGPQELFF. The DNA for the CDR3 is TGTGCCAGCAGCCCGGGACTAGCGGGAGGGCCGCAGGAGCTGTTTTTT.